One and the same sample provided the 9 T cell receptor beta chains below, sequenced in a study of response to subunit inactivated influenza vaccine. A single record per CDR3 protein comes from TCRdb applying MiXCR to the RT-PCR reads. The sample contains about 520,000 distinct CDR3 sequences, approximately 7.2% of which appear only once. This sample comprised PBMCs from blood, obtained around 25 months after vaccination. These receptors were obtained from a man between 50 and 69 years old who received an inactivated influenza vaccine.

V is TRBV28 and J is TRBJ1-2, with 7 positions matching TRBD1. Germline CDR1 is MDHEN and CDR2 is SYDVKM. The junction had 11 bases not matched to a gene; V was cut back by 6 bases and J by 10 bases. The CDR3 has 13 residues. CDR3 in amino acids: CASSLFGTDFYTF. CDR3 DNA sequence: TGTGCCAGCAGCCTATTCGGGACAGATTTCTACACCTTC.

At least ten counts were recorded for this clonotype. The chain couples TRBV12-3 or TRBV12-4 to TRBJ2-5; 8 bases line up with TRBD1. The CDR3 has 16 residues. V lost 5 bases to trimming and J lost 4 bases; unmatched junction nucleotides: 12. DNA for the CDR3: TGTGCCAGCAGTACCGGGACAGGAGGTCTTGGAGAGACCCAGTACTTC. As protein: CASSTGTGGLGETQYF.

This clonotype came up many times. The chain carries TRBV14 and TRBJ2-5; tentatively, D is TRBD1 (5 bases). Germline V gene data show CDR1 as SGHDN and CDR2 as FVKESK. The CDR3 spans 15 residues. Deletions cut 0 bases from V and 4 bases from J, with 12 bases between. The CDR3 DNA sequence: TGTGCCAGCAGCCAAGAAGCGCAGGGTAGAGAGACCCAGTACTTC. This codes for CASSQEAQGRETQYF.

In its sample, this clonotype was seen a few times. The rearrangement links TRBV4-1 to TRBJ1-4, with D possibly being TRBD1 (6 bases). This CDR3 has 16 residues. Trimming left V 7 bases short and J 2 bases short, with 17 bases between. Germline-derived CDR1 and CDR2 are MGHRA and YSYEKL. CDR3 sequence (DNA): TGCGCCAGCACCACGCCGATAGGGGGTACTAATGAAAAACTGTTTTTT. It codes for CASTTPIGGTNEKLFF.

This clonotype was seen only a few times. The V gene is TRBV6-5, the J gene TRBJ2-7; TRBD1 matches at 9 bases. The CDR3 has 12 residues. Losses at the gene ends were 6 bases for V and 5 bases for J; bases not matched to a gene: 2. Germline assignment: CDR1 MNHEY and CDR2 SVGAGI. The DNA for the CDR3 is TGTGCCAGCAGCTGGGACAGGGACGAGCAGTACTTC. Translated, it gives CASSWDRDEQYF.

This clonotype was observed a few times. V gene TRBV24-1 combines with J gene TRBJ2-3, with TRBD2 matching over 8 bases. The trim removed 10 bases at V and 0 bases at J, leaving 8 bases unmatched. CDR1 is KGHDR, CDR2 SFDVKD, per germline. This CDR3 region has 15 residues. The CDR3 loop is CATQGASGSTDTQYF. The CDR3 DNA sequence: TGTGCCACACAAGGGGCTAGCGGGAGCACAGATACGCAGTATTTT.

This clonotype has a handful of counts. The CDR3 is CASGLGPRSQDTQYF. In DNA, the CDR3 is TGCGCCAGCGGGCTTGGACCGCGGTCACAAGATACGCAGTATTTT. The V and J genes are TRBV23-1 and TRBJ2-3; no definite D call. TRBV23-1 is known as an ORF, though its function is uncertain. CDR3 length equals 15 residues. V lost 8 bases, J lost 5 bases, and 20 bases lay in between.

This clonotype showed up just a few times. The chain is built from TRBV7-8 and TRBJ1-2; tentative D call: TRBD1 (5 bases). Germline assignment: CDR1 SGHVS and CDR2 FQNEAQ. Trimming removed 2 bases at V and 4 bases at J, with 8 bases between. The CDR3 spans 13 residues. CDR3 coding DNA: TGTGCCAGCAGCTTAATCAGGGTCTATGGCTACACCTTC. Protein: CASSLIRVYGYTF.

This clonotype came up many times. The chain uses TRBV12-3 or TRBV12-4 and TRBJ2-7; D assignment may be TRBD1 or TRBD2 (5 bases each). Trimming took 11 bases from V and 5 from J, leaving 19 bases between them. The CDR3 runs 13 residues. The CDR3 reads CASSGQGGNEQYF. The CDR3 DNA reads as TGTGCCTCCTCGGGGCAGGGTGGAAACGAGCAGTACTTC.